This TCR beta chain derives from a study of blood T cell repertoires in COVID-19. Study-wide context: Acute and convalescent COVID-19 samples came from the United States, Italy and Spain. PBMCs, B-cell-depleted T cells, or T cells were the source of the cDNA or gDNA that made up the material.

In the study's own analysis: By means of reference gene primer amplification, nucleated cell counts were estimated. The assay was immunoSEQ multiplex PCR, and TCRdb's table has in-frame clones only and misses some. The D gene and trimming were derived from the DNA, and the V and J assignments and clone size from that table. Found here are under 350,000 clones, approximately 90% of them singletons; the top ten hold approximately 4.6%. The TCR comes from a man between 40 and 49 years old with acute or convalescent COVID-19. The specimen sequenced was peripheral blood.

CDR3 region: CATSRVRGGINQPQHF. The CDR3 coding sequence is TGTGCCACCAGCAGAGTGAGGGGGGGCATCAATCAGCCCCAGCATTTT. This chain joins TRBV15 and TRBJ1-5; D perhaps matches TRBD1 (6 bases). The germline V gene has CDR1 LNHNV and CDR2 YYDKDF (reference sequence). The ends were cut back, 1 base at V and 3 bases at J, with 13 bases in the middle. The CDR3 is made up of 16 amino acids.